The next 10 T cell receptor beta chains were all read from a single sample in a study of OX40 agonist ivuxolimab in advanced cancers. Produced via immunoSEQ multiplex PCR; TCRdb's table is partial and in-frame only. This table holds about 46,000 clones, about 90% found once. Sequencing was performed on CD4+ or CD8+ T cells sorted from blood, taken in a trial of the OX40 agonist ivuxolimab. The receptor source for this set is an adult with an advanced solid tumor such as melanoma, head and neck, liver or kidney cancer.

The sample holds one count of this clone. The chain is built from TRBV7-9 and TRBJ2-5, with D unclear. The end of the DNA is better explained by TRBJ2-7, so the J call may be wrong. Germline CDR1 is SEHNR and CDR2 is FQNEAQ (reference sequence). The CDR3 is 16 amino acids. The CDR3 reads CASSYKASRSSYEQYF. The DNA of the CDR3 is TGTGCCAGCAGCTATAAGGCCTCCCGCTCCTCCTACGAGCAGTACTTC.

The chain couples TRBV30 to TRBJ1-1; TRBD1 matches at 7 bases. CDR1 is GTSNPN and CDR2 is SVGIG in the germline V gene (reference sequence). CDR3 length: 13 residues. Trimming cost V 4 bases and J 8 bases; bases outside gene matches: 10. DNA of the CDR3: TGTGCCTGGACTCGCGGGACAGCTTCCGAAGCTTTCTTT. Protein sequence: CAWTRGTASEAFF.

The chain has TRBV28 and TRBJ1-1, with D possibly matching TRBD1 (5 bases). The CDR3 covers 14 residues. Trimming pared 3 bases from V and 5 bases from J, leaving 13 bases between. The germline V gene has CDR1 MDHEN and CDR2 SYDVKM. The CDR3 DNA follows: TGTGCCAGCAGTTTCGGGGGGGGTGCGACTGAAGCTTTCTTT. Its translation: CASSFGGGATEAFF.

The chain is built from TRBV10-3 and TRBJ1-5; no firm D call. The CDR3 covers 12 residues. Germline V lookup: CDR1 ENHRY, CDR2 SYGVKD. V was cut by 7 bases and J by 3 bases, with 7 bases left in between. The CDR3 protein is CAIKAHNQPQHF. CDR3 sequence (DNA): TGTGCCATCAAGGCGCACAATCAGCCCCAGCATTTT.

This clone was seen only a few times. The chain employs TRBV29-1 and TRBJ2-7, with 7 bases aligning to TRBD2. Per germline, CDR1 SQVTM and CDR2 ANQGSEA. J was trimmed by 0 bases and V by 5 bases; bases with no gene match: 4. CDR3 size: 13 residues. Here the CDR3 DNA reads TGCAGCGTTACCGGGACTAACTCCTACGAGCAGTACTTC. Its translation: CSVTGTNSYEQYF.

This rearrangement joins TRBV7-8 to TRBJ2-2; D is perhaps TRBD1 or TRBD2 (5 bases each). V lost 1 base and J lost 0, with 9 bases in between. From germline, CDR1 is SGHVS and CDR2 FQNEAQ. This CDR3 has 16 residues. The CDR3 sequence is CASSLVGTTNTGELFF. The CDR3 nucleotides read TGTGCCAGCAGCTTAGTTGGGACGACGAACACCGGGGAGCTGTTTTTT.

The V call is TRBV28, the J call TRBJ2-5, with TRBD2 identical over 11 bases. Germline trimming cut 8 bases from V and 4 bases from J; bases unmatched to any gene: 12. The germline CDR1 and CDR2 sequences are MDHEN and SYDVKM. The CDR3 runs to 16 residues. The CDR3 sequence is CASANRLAGGTETQYF. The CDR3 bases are TGTGCCAGCGCCAATCGGCTAGCGGGAGGTACAGAGACCCAGTACTTC.

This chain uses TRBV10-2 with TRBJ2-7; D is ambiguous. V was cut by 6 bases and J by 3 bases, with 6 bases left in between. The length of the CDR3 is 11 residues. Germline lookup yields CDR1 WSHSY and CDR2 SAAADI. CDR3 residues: CASSRSYEQYF. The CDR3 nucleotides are TGCGCCAGCAGCAGGAGCTACGAGCAGTACTTC.

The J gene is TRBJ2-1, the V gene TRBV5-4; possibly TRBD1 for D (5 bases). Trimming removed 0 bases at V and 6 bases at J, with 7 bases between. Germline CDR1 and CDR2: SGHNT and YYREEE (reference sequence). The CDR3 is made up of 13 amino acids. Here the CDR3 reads CASSLEGVNEQFF. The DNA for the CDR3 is TGTGCCAGCAGCTTGGAAGGGGTCAATGAGCAGTTCTTC.

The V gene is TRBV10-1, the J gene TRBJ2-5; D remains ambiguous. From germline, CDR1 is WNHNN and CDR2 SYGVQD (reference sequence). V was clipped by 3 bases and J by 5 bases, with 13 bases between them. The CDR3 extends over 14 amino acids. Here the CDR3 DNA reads TGCGCCAGCAGTGAAGGGCAAATGGGGGAGACCCAGTACTTC. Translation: CASSEGQMGETQYF.